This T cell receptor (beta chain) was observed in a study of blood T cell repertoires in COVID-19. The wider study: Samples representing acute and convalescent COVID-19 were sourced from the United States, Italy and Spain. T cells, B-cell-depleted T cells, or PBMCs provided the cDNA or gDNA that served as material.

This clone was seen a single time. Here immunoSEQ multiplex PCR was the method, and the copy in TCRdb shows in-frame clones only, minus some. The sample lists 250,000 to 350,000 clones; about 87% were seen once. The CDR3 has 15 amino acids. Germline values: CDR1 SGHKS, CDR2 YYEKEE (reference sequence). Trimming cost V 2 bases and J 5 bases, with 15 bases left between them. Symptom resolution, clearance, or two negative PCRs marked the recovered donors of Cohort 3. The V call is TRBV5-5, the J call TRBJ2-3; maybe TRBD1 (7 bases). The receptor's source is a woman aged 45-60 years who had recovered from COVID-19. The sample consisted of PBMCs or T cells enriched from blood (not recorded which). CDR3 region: CASSLGGGVVDTQYF. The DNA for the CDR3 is TGTGCCAGCAGCTTAGGGGGCGGGGTGGTAGATACGCAGTATTTT.